This entry features one T cell receptor beta chain sequence. What antigen it recognizes has not been identified. No much larger clonotype is one base removed from it; base qualities were not supplied. Counted from cysteine to phenylalanine, this CDR3 has 14 amino acids. Only the CDR3 DNA is retained, 42 bases long and in frame from the first base. The germline V gene encodes CDR1 MNHEY and CDR2 SVGAGI. The junction carries 14 bases between V and J, which are trimmed by 7 bases and 1 base respectively. This sample is part of a study of cytomegalovirus exposure and HLA in healthy donors (dated by TCRdb to 2015 to 2018). Context from the whole study: An earlier analysis of fewer than 750 of the donors reported around 280 Gb of sequence data and around 110 million unique TCR beta sequences obtained from about 180 million T cells. Approximately 310 gigabases of sequencing data and roughly 81 million unique TCR sequences made up an early release that covered over 550 HLA-typed donors. In addition to the first cohort of 666 subjects, a separate validation cohort of approximately 130 different subjects was used. Among the 398 genotyped donors, roughly 80% belonged to the genetic ancestry cluster associated with self-reported Caucasian donors. Rather than drawing on any new phenotypic data, the later analysis identified candidate immune exposures from TCR beta sequences and the way those sequences occurred across donors. To study patterns of TCR occurrence, a later analysis re-analyzed previously published TCR beta repertoires from 500 to 850 donors and added high-resolution HLA genotyping. HLA typing covered class I and class II loci at four-digit resolution. In an earlier analysis of 587 of the donors, high-throughput TCR beta sequencing was used to judge whether each TCR beta V gene segment behaved as functional or pseudogenic. To predict cytomegalovirus infection status, the study combined high-throughput TCR immunosequencing, statistical association of individual TCRs with disease status, and machine learning. Every discovery cohort repertoire had been produced on one sequencing platform. Donor age, sex, ethnicity and CMV serostatus were collected together with the repertoire data. Because of strong linkage in the cohort, 4 to 6 DR-DQ haplotypes were treated as single units for association and clustering. Using immunosequencing, the study profiled T cell repertoires from roughly 650 subjects and related those repertoires to cytomegalovirus serostatus. The aim of the study was to test whether cataloging public T cell receptors could identify signatures of past pathogen exposure. On average, 235,054 unique TCR beta nucleotide sequences were sequenced per donor among 398 genotyped donors of the cohort, with around 19% of those sequences being non-productive. The number of typed donors differed by locus: roughly 629-640 for A, B, C, DRB1 and DQB1; 500 to 550 for DQA1; over 600 for DPA1; and 450 to 480 for DPB1. A later genetic analysis took genome-wide SNP genotypes for about 55% of the 666 donors and used that subset as a discovery cohort. Here is what the overall study found, with its caveats: Linkage disequilibrium might explain the correlated functional status among segregating V segments, but an unknown experimental factor could not be ruled out. The classifier was reported to diagnose cytomegalovirus status with high specificity and sensitivity in both the original cohort and the validation cohort. Some IMGT-functional V segments, including TRBV6-2 and TRBV6-3, could not be told apart with the 87-base-pair reads, so those segments were excluded. Compared with the roughly 670-donor mean, donors in an Asian-associated ancestry cluster had fewer N-insertions in productive TCRs, according to a later genetic analysis. Most TCR sequences were seen in very few donors, while some public TCRs were found in many individuals. V-gene and J-gene trimming of TCR beta chains was associated with a missense DCLRE1C variant in a later genetic analysis, and the association was replicated in an independent cohort. Because HLA typing was unavailable for some donors at each locus, only the typed subset was used in association tests. It was suggested by the authors that the approach could potentially be generalized to other disease states and immunological phenotypes. Sequencing depth was assumed to be roughly uniform across donors in the presence/absence analyses, though that assumption may not hold. The study listed around 160 TCR beta chains as associated with cytomegalovirus. Because counts were too low, about 18 rarely observed V segments, including chromosome 9 orphons, were left out of the earlier analysis of about 500 of the donors. CMV serostatus was the only immune exposure information available for the cohort. A further reported finding was that TCR beta sequences accurately predicted the HLA-A and HLA-B alleles for most subjects in the first cohort. Assigning TCR associations to individual alleles was difficult when HLA alleles, especially DR and DQ, strongly co-occurred. A later analysis found that TCR association rates varied across HLA loci, with DRB1 alleles showing the most associated TCRs and HLA-C alleles the fewest. The cohort was sequenced for TCR beta chains only, and without alpha or paired-chain data the features that could be detected were limited. Broadly in line with IMGT annotations, most TCR beta V segments showed up in productive rearrangements about 87% or about 30% of the time in an earlier analysis of 587 of the donors. The sequencing pipeline was judged likely to have produced a cluster of highly shared sequence variants as a technical artifact. In a later analysis, HLA-associated TCR beta chains were found to be more clonally expanded and to have lower generation probabilities than equally common non-associated chains. Three of the identified cytomegalovirus-associated TCR beta chains were confirmed in vitro to be specific for cytomegalovirus antigens. In a later analysis, about 16,000 TCR beta sequences were associated with specific HLA alleles at a false discovery rate of 0.05. A later analysis found that most CMV-associated TCR beta chains appeared HLA-restricted, with HLA associations seemingly driven largely by CMV exposure. In a later analysis, several top co-occurrence clusters were reported to appear linked to parvovirus B19, influenza, CMV and Epstein-Barr virus.

The library came from the immunoSEQ multiplex PCR assay. For the multiplex PCR, a mixture combining 60 forward primers for TCR Vbeta segments and 13 reverse primers for TCR Jbeta segments was used. A multiplex PCR assay on genomic DNA amplified the CDR3 region of rearranged TCR beta genes. The Illumina HiSeq System was used to sequence the amplified TCR beta libraries as 87-base-pair reads. As for the original processing: Across the 670 or so repertoires, a later analysis counted 80 million or so unique TCR beta chains, 9.5 million to 13 million of which were shared by at least two donors. Raw reads were error-corrected and collapsed into unique sequences by a nearest-neighbor algorithm in which closely related sequences were merged to remove PCR and sequencing errors. Alignment of CDR3 sequences to IMGT reference sequences was used to assign V, D and J gene segments. For a sequence to be retained, a match of at least six nucleotides to both a V gene segment and a J gene segment was required. A rearrangement counted as productive if the CDR3 had no stop codons and remained in frame with V and J, and every other rearrangement counted as non-productive. Following IMGT convention, CDR3 was defined as the stretch from the second conserved V-encoded cysteine up to the conserved J-encoded phenylalanine. The earlier analysis of fewer than 750 of the donors excluded sequences that lacked an unambiguous match to a single V gene segment. An earlier analysis of 587 of the donors called V segments functional above 56.7% productive rearrangements and segregating when the between-donor standard deviation exceeded 5%. To diagnose cytomegalovirus status from the catalog of TCR beta chain sequences, a statistical classification framework was built. A later analysis assigned V and J genes by comparing TCR nucleotide sequences with IMGT/GENE-DB human TR gene sequences. Using the TCRdist pipeline, a later analysis assigned CDR3 sequences along with most-parsimonious VDJ recombination scenarios. In a later analysis, every TCR beta chain was defined by the combination of its CDR3 amino acid sequence and its V-gene family, and reads without a unique V-gene family were dropped. A later analysis removed 592 highly shared, low-generation-probability nucleotide sequences to deal with suspected cross-contamination and a sequencing artifact. In a later analysis, a clonal expansion index was calculated for each public chain from normalized within-repertoire ranks of inferred template counts. In a later analysis, generation probabilities were computed using a VDJ recombination model fitted to out-of-frame rearrangements, and the results were checked against IGoR. In a later analysis, TCR-TCR, TCR-HLA and TCR-CMV co-occurrence was scored with hypergeometric tests, and a repertoire-size bias correction was applied to TCR pairs. False discovery rates were estimated in a later analysis by permuting HLA or CMV assignments 20 times. In a later analysis, co-occurring TCRs were grouped with DBSCAN, and TCRdist sequence similarity was added when clustering was performed within HLA-allele-positive subsets. Repertoires with fewer than 30,000 or more than 120,000 public chains, plus five repertoires with anomalous nucleotide sharing, were excluded from co-occurrence clustering. This immuneACCESS table, as held by TCRdb, lists in-frame sequences with V and J called but not all clones. Of the missing ones, under half trace to an unresolved V gene in checked studies; the others have no known cause. The DNA was the basis for D and trimming; V, J and clone size are from that table. The sample profile shows 95,000 to 150,000 clones; over 70% of them were found once. The ten top clones hold more than 3.5% of the sample.

The cohort consisted of 670 or so healthy bone marrow donors. At the time of sampling, every cohort member was nominally healthy, though immune exposures that went unrecorded were likely present. The donor was CMV seropositive and belonged to the group of over 250 seropositive cohort members. Every donor gave a peripheral blood sample, and the peripheral blood mononuclear cells from that sample were used for TCR beta sequencing. The Qiagen DNeasy Blood Extraction Kit was used to extract genomic DNA from the blood cell samples. The sequence was collected from a middle-aged man in good health and CMV-seropositive. Here the chain combines TRBV6-5 and TRBJ2-7; tentative D gene TRBD2, with 6 bases matching. Sequenced input: PBMCs. The encoded CDR3 is CASTELRGSYEQYF. DNA sequence: TGTGCCAGCACCGAACTCCGGGGGTCCTACGAGCAGTACTTC.